This TCR beta chain was observed in a study of Ad26.COV2.S vaccination and SARS-CoV-2 variants. Study in general: Donor got 5x10^10 or 1x10^11 viral particles of Ad26.COV2.S. Study-wide results and caveats: The analyses of TCR breadth and depth may have understated the size of total T cell responses.

Per the germline V gene, CDR1 is PRHDT and CDR2 is FYEKMQ (reference sequence). V was shortened by 2 bases and J by 5 bases, with 13 bases between the two germline ends. The CDR3 is made up of 16 amino acids. Specified treatment: roughly 18 received Ad26.COV2.S at low or high dose, single or two shots; roughly five received placebo; per-sample allocation not given. Samples came from day 63 after the first vaccine or placebo injection. Generated by immunoSEQ multiplex PCR, the TCRdb table keeps only in-frame clones and is missing some. In the table there are roughly 250,000 clones, roughly 87% of which are singletons. In the case of this clone: What it recognizes is unknown.

The TCR comes from a person aged 18-60 years who received the Ad26.COV2.S COVID-19 vaccine or a placebo. J is TRBJ1-6 and V is TRBV13; D remains ambiguous. The input for sequencing was peripheral blood, taken in a trial of Ad26.COV2.S vaccine versus placebo. The CDR3 sequence is CASSLSLDGNNSPLHF. DNA for the CDR3: TGTGCCAGCAGCTTAAGTCTCGACGGTAATAATTCACCCCTCCACTTT.